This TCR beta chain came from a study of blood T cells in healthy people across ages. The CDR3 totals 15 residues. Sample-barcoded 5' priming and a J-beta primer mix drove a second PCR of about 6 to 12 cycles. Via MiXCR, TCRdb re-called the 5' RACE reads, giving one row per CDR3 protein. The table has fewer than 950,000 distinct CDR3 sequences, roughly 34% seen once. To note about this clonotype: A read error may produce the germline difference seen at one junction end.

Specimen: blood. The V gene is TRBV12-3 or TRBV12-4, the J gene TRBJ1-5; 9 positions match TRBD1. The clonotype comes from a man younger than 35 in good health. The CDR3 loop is CASSPTGGGNRPQHF. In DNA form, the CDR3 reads TGTGCCAGCAGCCCGACAGGGGGAGGCAATCGGCCCCAGCATTTT.